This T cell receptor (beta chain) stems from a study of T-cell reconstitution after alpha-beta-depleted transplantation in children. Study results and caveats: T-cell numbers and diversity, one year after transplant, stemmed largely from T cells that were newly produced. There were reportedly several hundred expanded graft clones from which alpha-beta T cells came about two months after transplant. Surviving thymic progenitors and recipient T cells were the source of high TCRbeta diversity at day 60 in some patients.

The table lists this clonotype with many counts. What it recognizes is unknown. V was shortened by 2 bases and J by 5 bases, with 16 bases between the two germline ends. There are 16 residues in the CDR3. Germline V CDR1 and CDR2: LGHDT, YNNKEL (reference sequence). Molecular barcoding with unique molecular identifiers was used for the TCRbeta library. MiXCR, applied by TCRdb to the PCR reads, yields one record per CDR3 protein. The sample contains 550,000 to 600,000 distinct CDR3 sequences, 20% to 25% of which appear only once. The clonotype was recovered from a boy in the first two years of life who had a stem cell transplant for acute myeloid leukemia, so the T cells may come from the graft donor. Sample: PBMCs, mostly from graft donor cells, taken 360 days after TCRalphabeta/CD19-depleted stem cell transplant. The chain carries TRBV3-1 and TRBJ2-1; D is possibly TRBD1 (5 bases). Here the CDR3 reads CASSQMGREVDNEQFF. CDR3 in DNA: TGTGCCAGCAGCCAAATGGGCAGGGAAGTCGACAATGAGCAGTTCTTC.